The rows below give T cell receptor beta chains drawn from one sample of a study of blood T cell repertoires in COVID-19. Assay used: immunoSEQ multiplex PCR; TCRdb lists only in-frame clones, some missing. This table holds some 260,000 clones, roughly four fifths found once. Sequenced material: peripheral blood. The origin of the receptors is a man aged 80 or over with acute or convalescent COVID-19. Both conserved end residues are part of each CDR3. D genes are given only for firm matches. Expanded clones get a size class; other rows say once, few or many, or leave the size out.

d_call j_call clone_size v_call cdr3_aa cdr3_nt
TRBD2 TRBJ2-7 . TRBV29-1 CSVEFSGTYEQYF TGCAGCGTTGAGTTTAGCGGGACCTACGAGCAGTACTTC
TRBD1 TRBJ2-1 . TRBV19 CASRNTGENEQFF TGTGCCAGTAGGAATACAGGGGAGAATGAGCAGTTCTTC
. TRBJ1-3 . TRBV4-1 CASSQDPGFSGNTIYF TGCGCCAGCAGCCAAGATCCAGGCTTCTCTGGAAACACCATATATTTT
TRBD2 TRBJ2-3 . TRBV24-1 CATSVGGRTTDTQYF TGTGCCACCAGTGTGGGGGGGAGAACCACAGATACGCAGTATTTT
. TRBJ2-7 . TRBV5-4 CASSSKGGDPSSYEQYF TGTGCCAGCAGCTCCAAAGGGGGGGATCCCTCATCCTACGAGCAGTACTTC
. TRBJ2-7 . TRBV5-1 CASSTTTVSYEQYF TGCGCCAGCAGCACGACGACAGTCTCCTACGAGCAGTACTTC
TRBD2 TRBJ2-3 once TRBV24-1 CATRGRGDADTQYF TGTGCCACCAGGGGACGGGGGGATGCAGATACGCAGTATTTT
. TRBJ2-2 once TRBV7-8 CASSLGWKGRAAGELFF TGTGCCAGCAGCTTAGGTTGGAAGGGCAGGGCGGCCGGGGAGCTGTTTTTT
. TRBJ1-2 . TRBV5-5 CASSLLGGGYTF TGTGCCAGCAGCTTGCTAGGGGGAGGCTACACCTTC
TRBD1 TRBJ2-1 . TRBV20-1 CSASRDRGDNEQFF TGCAGTGCTAGTCGAGACAGGGGGGACAATGAGCAGTTCTTC
. TRBJ1-6 . TRBV3-1/TRBV3-2 CASSQWGAGASRSPLHF TGTGCCAGCAGCCAGTGGGGGGCGGGGGCAAGCCGTTCACCCCTCCACTTT
TRBD2 TRBJ2-7 . TRBV5-4 CASSLGGTSRYEQYF TGTGCCAGCAGCTTGGGAGGGACTAGCCGTTACGAGCAGTACTTC
TRBD1 TRBJ1-1 . TRBV5-4 CASSLAGTGGTEAFF TGTGCCAGCAGCTTGGCCGGGACAGGGGGAACTGAAGCTTTCTTT
. TRBJ1-1 . TRBV14 CASSQDRSLIRAFF TGTGCCAGCAGCCAAGATCGGTCCTTAATACGGGCTTTCTTT
. TRBJ1-4 few TRBV21-1 CASSKATLWYATNEKLFF TGTGCCAGCAGCAAAGCTACCCTATGGTACGCAACTAATGAAAAACTGTTTTTT
TRBD1 TRBJ2-3 . TRBV24-1 CATSDLQGKGTDTQYF TGTGCCACCAGTGATTTACAGGGGAAAGGCACAGATACGCAGTATTTT
TRBD1 TRBJ1-6 once TRBV2 CASRETGGSSPLHF TGTGCCAGCAGGGAGACAGGGGGGAGTTCACCCCTCCACTTT
TRBD1 TRBJ1-6 . TRBV5-1 CASSSRTGDNSPLHF TGCGCCAGCAGCTCCCGGACAGGGGATAATTCACCCCTCCACTTT
. TRBJ2-4 . TRBV4-1 CASSQALPPYGIQYF TGCGCCAGCAGCCAAGCCCTCCCCCCCTACGGCATTCAGTACTTC
. TRBJ2-6 . TRBV19 CASSQGAGANVLTF TGTGCCAGTAGTCAAGGGGCTGGGGCCAACGTCCTGACTTTC
. TRBJ1-1 . TRBV9 CASSPDSLITEAFF TGTGCCAGCAGCCCAGACAGCCTAATCACTGAAGCTTTCTTT
TRBD2 TRBJ2-1 once TRBV5-1 CASSETSGYNEQFF TGCGCCAGCAGCGAGACTAGCGGTTACAATGAGCAGTTCTTC
. TRBJ1-2 . TRBV5-1 CASSLPDRSTYGYTF TGCGCCAGCAGCTTGCCGGACAGATCTACATATGGCTACACCTTC
. TRBJ2-2 . TRBV7-9 CASSSFRSGIKVELFF TGTGCCAGCAGCTCCTTTCGTTCGGGGATAAAGGTGGAGCTGTTTTTT
TRBD1 TRBJ2-1 . TRBV5-5 CASSPTGSSYNEQFF TGTGCCAGCAGCCCGACAGGGAGCTCCTACAATGAGCAGTTCTTC
. TRBJ1-3 . TRBV19 CASSIGREVRNTIYF TGTGCCAGTAGTATCGGCAGGGAAGTGCGAAACACCATATATTTT
TRBD1 TRBJ2-7 . TRBV18 CASSPDRVEQYF TGTGCCAGCTCACCAGACAGGGTCGAGCAGTACTTC
. TRBJ1-5 . TRBV5-5 CASSLAQGPYSNQPQHF TGTGCCAGCAGCTTGGCTCAGGGGCCGTATAGCAATCAGCCCCAGCATTTT
TRBD1 TRBJ2-7 . TRBV4-1 CASSPPGPQGRYEQYF TGCGCCAGCAGCCCCCCCGGGCCACAGGGGCGGTACGAGCAGTACTTC
TRBD1 TRBJ2-3 few TRBV5-6 CASSGDRGLTDTQYF TGTGCCAGCAGCGGGGACAGGGGCTTAACAGATACGCAGTATTTT
. TRBJ2-3 . TRBV27 CASSRLSTDTQYF TGTGCCAGCAGCCGACTTAGCACAGATACGCAGTATTTT
TRBD2 TRBJ2-2 once TRBV7-3 CASSSRAGVGELFF TGTGCCAGCAGCTCCCGAGCGGGAGTGGGGGAGCTGTTTTTT
TRBD2 TRBJ2-2 . TRBV3-1/TRBV3-2 CASSQLGSGGGAGELFF TGTGCCAGCAGCCAGCTGGGGAGCGGGGGGGGCGCCGGGGAGCTGTTTTTT
TRBD1 TRBJ2-2 . TRBV30 CAWGRDRGRPNTGELFF TGTGCCTGGGGGAGGGACAGGGGGCGGCCGAACACCGGGGAGCTGTTTTTT
. TRBJ2-7 once TRBV3-1/TRBV3-2 CASSQAGVPYEQYF TGTGCCAGCAGCCAAGCGGGGGTCCCCTACGAGCAGTACTTC
TRBD2 TRBJ2-7 . TRBV24-1 CATGGRTHEQYF TGTGCCACCGGCGGGAGAACCCACGAGCAGTACTTC
TRBD2 TRBJ2-1 . TRBV4-1 CASSQDRSGGAYNEQFF TGCGCCAGCAGCCAAGATCGAAGCGGGGGGGCGTATAATGAGCAGTTCTTC
. TRBJ1-1 . TRBV5-1 CASSLAGRAEAFF TGCGCCAGCAGCTTGGCCGGGAGGGCTGAAGCTTTCTTT
TRBD1 TRBJ1-2 . TRBV18 CASSPASGTGRSYTF TGTGCCAGCTCACCGGCCAGTGGGACAGGGAGGAGCTACACCTTC
TRBD1 TRBJ1-5 . TRBV9 CASSASTGINQPQHF TGTGCCAGCAGCGCTTCGACAGGGATCAATCAGCCCCAGCATTTT
. TRBJ1-2 once TRBV7-9 CASSLEGRAYGYTF TGTGCCAGCAGCTTAGAAGGCAGGGCCTATGGCTACACCTTC
. TRBJ2-7 . TRBV5-1 CASSLARPEGYEQYF TGCGCCAGCAGCTTGGCTCGCCCCGAGGGCTACGAGCAGTACTTC
. TRBJ1-2 . TRBV28 CASSLGRGGGYTF TGTGCCAGCAGTTTAGGGCGGGGCGGGGGCTACACCTTC
TRBD2 TRBJ2-3 . TRBV5-1 CASSFTGTRFTDTQYF TGCGCCAGCAGCTTTACCGGGACTAGATTCACAGATACGCAGTATTTT
. TRBJ1-3 few TRBV3-1/TRBV3-2 CASSRLQGFSGNTIYF TGTGCCAGCAGTCGATTACAGGGTTTCTCTGGAAACACCATATATTTT
. TRBJ1-2 . TRBV25-1 CASSEPTTNYGYTF TGTGCCAGCAGTGAACCCACTACTAACTATGGCTACACCTTC
. TRBJ2-3 once TRBV2 CASSDNRGTDTQYF TGTGCCAGCAGTGACAACAGGGGCACAGATACGCAGTATTTT
TRBD1 TRBJ1-4 few TRBV19 CASSIGDRVNEKLFF TGTGCCAGTAGTATCGGCGACAGGGTGAATGAAAAACTGTTTTTT
. TRBJ1-1 . TRBV5-6 CASSEGHPNTEAFF TGTGCCAGCAGCGAGGGACACCCGAACACTGAAGCTTTCTTT
TRBD1 TRBJ2-1 . TRBV6-6 CASSRKGQGIYNEQFF TGTGCCAGCAGCCGCAAGGGACAGGGAATATACAATGAGCAGTTCTTC
. TRBJ2-1 . TRBV5-1 CASSPIPDRRGEQFF TGCGCCAGCAGCCCGATCCCGGACAGGCGGGGTGAGCAGTTCTTC
TRBD2 TRBJ2-1 . TRBV19 CASSPVGLAGLQSSYNEQFF TGTGCCAGTAGTCCCGTAGGGCTAGCGGGCCTTCAAAGCTCCTACAATGAGCAGTTCTTC
. TRBJ1-1 . TRBV4-2 CASSQVKQHTEAFF TGTGCCAGCAGCCAAGTAAAACAGCACACTGAAGCTTTCTTT